A selection of T cell receptor beta chains follows, all from one sample in a study of metastatic and nonmetastatic thyroid tumors. TCRdb re-called clones from the PCR reads using MiXCR. This table holds just under 20,000 clones, 22% found once. Material for sequencing was adjacent normal tissue. The receptor source for this set is a female donor with papillary thyroid cancer or a benign thyroid nodule (not recorded which). Some clones in this sample may be carry-over from other donors' samples. Both conserved end residues are part of each CDR3. Fields, in order: V gene, J gene, D gene, clone size, CDR3 DNA, CDR3 protein. A D gene is named only where the DNA matches it firmly. Expanded clones are given a class, and other clones once, few, many or no size at all.

TRBV20-1,TRBJ1-4,-,many,TGCAGTGCCCGTGGGGGCGGCCGTGAAAAACTGTTTTTT,CSARGGGREKLFF
TRBV10-3,TRBJ1-1,-,few,TGTGCCATCAGTGAGTCGCAGGGACTATATGTGGGAGCTTTCTTT,CAISESQGLYVGAFF
TRBV6-1,TRBJ2-7,-,few,TGTGCCAGCAGTGAAGATGGGGGTTTAGGACTTCCCTACGAGCAGTACTTC,CASSEDGGLGLPYEQYF
TRBV28,TRBJ1-1,-,few,TGTGCCAGCAGTTTATGGGCTAACACTGAAGCTTTCTTT,CASSLWANTEAFF
TRBV15,TRBJ1-4,-,-,TGTGCCACCAGCCCCGAAGGAGAAAAACTGTTTTTT,CATSPEGEKLFF
TRBV6-4,TRBJ1-2,-,many,TGTGCCAGCAGTGAAACCCTCAGCCACCGGGGCTATGGCTACACCTTC,CASSETLSHRGYGYTF
TRBV5-6,TRBJ2-5,-,many,TGTGCCAGCAGCTTGTATGAGGGGGAGACCCAGTACTTC,CASSLYEGETQYF
TRBV6-5,TRBJ1-2,TRBD1,-,TGTGCCAGCAGTTACAACAGGGACAGGGTAGGAACCTTC,CASSYNRDRVGTF
TRBV19,TRBJ2-3,-,many,TGTGCCAGTTCCCCGCTACAGGGACCTACTGATACGCAGTATTTT,CASSPLQGPTDTQYF
TRBV6-1,TRBJ2-7,TRBD1,few,TGTGCCAGCACCAAAAAACCGGGACAGGGCAGCCAGCAGTACTTC,CASTKKPGQGSQQYF
TRBV6-4,TRBJ1-5,-,medium-sized,TGTGCCAGCAGTGACGGTTATGGACAGCCCCAGCATTTT,CASSDGYGQPQHF
TRBV11-2,TRBJ2-3,TRBD2,-,TGTGCCAGCAGCCGAAGTACGGGACTAGCAGGAGTATCGGATACGCAGTATTTT,CASSRSTGLAGVSDTQYF
TRBV6-4,TRBJ2-1,TRBD1,few,TGTGCCAGCAGTGCCACCGGGACAGGGGGGAATGAGCAGTTCTTC,CASSATGTGGNEQFF
TRBV4-3,TRBJ2-2,TRBD1,-,TGCGCCAGCAGCCAACGCGGGACAGGGGGAACCGGGGAGCTGTTTTTT,CASSQRGTGGTGELFF
TRBV19,TRBJ1-5,-,many,TGTGCCAGTAGTATAGACGGTTGGAATCAGCCCCAGCATTTT,CASSIDGWNQPQHF
TRBV10-1,TRBJ2-7,TRBD1,many,TGCGCCAGCAGAGATACCGGGACAGCATACGAGCAGTACTTC,CASRDTGTAYEQYF
TRBV5-1,TRBJ1-5,-,-,TGCGCCAGCAGCCTAGACATGAGCAATCAGCCCCAGCATTTT,CASSLDMSNQPQHF
TRBV15,TRBJ1-5,TRBD1,-,TGTGCCACCAGCAGAGGAGGACAGGGTGAACAGCCCCAGCATTTT,CATSRGGQGEQPQHF
TRBV12-3/TRBV12-4,TRBJ2-7,TRBD2,few,TGTGCCAGCAGATCAAGCGGGATCGACCACGAGCAGTACTTC,CASRSSGIDHEQYF
TRBV20-1,TRBJ2-7,TRBD1,-,TGCAGTGCTATTAGAATTCGGGGAGGGACAGGGGCCTACGAGCAGTACTTC,CSAIRIRGGTGAYEQYF
TRBV20-1,TRBJ2-1,-,few,TGCAGTGCCAGACCGGGAACAGCGTCGGTCAATGAGCAGTTCTTC,CSARPGTASVNEQFF
TRBV20-1,TRBJ1-1,-,-,TGCAGTGCTAGCCACAACACTGAAGCTTTCTTT,CSASHNTEAFF
TRBV28,TRBJ1-5,-,medium-sized,TGTGCCAGCAGGGATCGGTCAGCATCCCCCAATCAGCCCCAGCATTTT,CASRDRSASPNQPQHF
TRBV6-1,TRBJ2-2,-,few,TGTGCCAGCAGTCATAGGACCGGATTGTCGGGGGAGCTGTTTTTT,CASSHRTGLSGELFF
TRBV20-1,TRBJ1-6,-,few,TGCAGTGCCGGTAGGACCAATTCACCCCTCCACTTT,CSAGRTNSPLHF
TRBV7-2,TRBJ1-1,-,few,TGTGCCAGCAGCTTAGGGCCTATGAACACTGAAGCTCTCTTT,CASSLGPMNTEALF
TRBV20-1,TRBJ2-7,TRBD1,-,TGCAGTGCTGATTACCGGGACAGGGGCTCCTACGAGCAGTACTTC,CSADYRDRGSYEQYF
TRBV28,TRBJ1-1,TRBD1,-,TGTGCCAGCAGGTTCCTCCGGGACAGGGGGACTGAAGCTTTCTTT,CASRFLRDRGTEAFF
TRBV6-1,TRBJ1-6,TRBD1,medium-sized,TGTGCCAGCAGTGCAGTACAGGGGGCGGTTTCACCCCTCCACTTT,CASSAVQGAVSPLHF
TRBV7-8,TRBJ2-7,-,medium-sized,TGTGCCAGCAGCCGCCTAGAATACGAGCAGTACTTC,CASSRLEYEQYF
TRBV6-1,TRBJ2-7,-,few,TGTGCCAGCAGTGAATCCCCAGAGTCAGGGGAGCAGTACTTC,CASSESPESGEQYF
TRBV20-1,TRBJ2-3,TRBD2,-,TGCAGTGAGGCGACTAGCGGGAGGGGGTGGTACGACCTAGATACGCAGTATTTT,CSEATSGRGWYDLDTQYF
TRBV5-1,TRBJ2-1,TRBD1,-,TGCGCCAGCAGCTTAACAGGGGAAGCCTACAATGAGCAGTTCTTC,CASSLTGEAYNEQFF
TRBV6-8,TRBJ1-5,-,-,TGTGCCAGCAGACGGGCTCCGAAGCCTCAGCCCCAGCATTTT,CASRRAPKPQPQHF
TRBV20-1,TRBJ2-5,-,-,TGTAGTGCTAGTCCGCGGGTGGCTAGCGTGAGGAAAGAGACCCAGTACTTC,CSASPRVASVRKETQYF
TRBV6-6,TRBJ1-1,-,many,TGTGCCAGCAGTTACGAGGGACGGAGGAACACTGAAGCTTTCTTT,CASSYEGRRNTEAFF
TRBV6-2/TRBV6-3,TRBJ2-5,TRBD2,few,TGTGCCAGCAGTTACGTCGGGAGGGCCCGAGAGACCCAGTACTTC,CASSYVGRARETQYF
TRBV6-1,TRBJ1-3,-,few,TGTGCCAGCAGGAAAGACCGCAACTCTGGAAACACCATATATTTT,CASRKDRNSGNTIYF
TRBV10-1,TRBJ2-2,-,-,TGCGCCAGCAGTGAGTTAGGCGCGTTCGCGAACACCGGGAAGCTGTTTTTT,CASSELGAFANTGKLFF
TRBV7-2,TRBJ2-1,-,-,TGTGCCAGCAGCTCCCGTAATGAGCAGTTCTTC,CASSSRNEQFF
TRBV30,TRBJ2-7,-,-,TGTGCCTGTATGTCGGACAGTAACCACGAGCAGTACTTC,CACMSDSNHEQYF
TRBV6-1,TRBJ1-1,-,medium-sized,TGTGCCAGCAGCCCCATTTTGGACTTACTCAGGGAAGCTTTCTTT,CASSPILDLLREAFF
TRBV12-3/TRBV12-4,TRBJ2-7,TRBD2,-,TGTGCCAGCAGTTTCCAGCTAGCGGGAGTGGCCGAGCAGTACTTC,CASSFQLAGVAEQYF
TRBV30,TRBJ2-1,TRBD2,-,TGTGCCTGTACTAGCGGCCACAATGAGCAGTTCTTC,CACTSGHNEQFF
TRBV5-5,TRBJ2-5,TRBD2,many,TGTGCCAGCAGCTTTATAGGCGGGAGAGCGGAGACCCAGTACTTC,CASSFIGGRAETQYF
TRBV5-6,TRBJ2-5,TRBD1,-,TGCGCCAGCAGCACGGGACAGAGAGAGACCCAGTACTTC,CASSTGQRETQYF
TRBV5-1,TRBJ2-1,TRBD2,-,TGCGCCAGCAGCTTGTCGGCTAGCGGGGGTCTCAATGAGCAGTTCTTC,CASSLSASGGLNEQFF
TRBV5-1,TRBJ2-3,TRBD2,-,TGCGCCAGCAGCGCTAGCGGGAGTGGGGATACGCAGTATTTT,CASSASGSGDTQYF
TRBV2,TRBJ2-6,-,-,TGTGCCAGCACCAGAGGGCGGGACGCTTACTCTGGGGCCAACGTCCTGACTTTC,CASTRGRDAYSGANVLTF
TRBV5-1,TRBJ2-6,-,medium-sized,TGCGCCAGCAGCTTCGGACAGTCTTGGGCCAACGTCCTGACTTTC,CASSFGQSWANVLTF
TRBV6-5,TRBJ1-1,TRBD1,medium-sized,TGTGCCAGCAGTTACTCCAGCAACGACAGGGGTGAAGCTTTCTTT,CASSYSSNDRGEAFF
TRBV6-4,TRBJ1-4,TRBD1,-,TGTGCCAGCAGTGGACTATGGGACAGGGGGCGCGGTTTTGGGAACCATGAAAAACTGTTTTTT,CASSGLWDRGRGFGNHEKLFF
TRBV15,TRBJ2-1,-,-,TGTGCCACCAGCAGTGTCCTAGGAGTCGGTGAGCAGTTCTTC,CATSSVLGVGEQFF
TRBV30,TRBJ2-2,-,many,TGTGCCCATGCCGGGGATAACACCGGGGAGCTGTTTTTT,CAHAGDNTGELFF
TRBV5-1,TRBJ2-5,-,-,TGCGCCAGCAGCCTCGGGGACCTAGGGTGGACCCAGTACTTC,CASSLGDLGWTQYF